These 16 T cell receptor beta chains originate from one sample sequenced in a study of blood T cells in healthy people across ages. Combining a sample-barcoded 5' primer with a J-beta primer mix, a second PCR ran for about 7 to 11 cycles. TCRdb processed the 5' RACE reads anew with MiXCR; each CDR3 protein has one entry. The sample lists 700,000 or so distinct CDR3 sequences, approximately 22% seen once, with around 21% in the top ten. Specimen: blood. Source of these receptors: a man aged 70 or older in good health.

This chain connects TRBV12-3 or TRBV12-4 to TRBJ2-5; D may be TRBD2 (5 bases). The CDR3 is 12 residues long. Trimming pared 7 bases from V and 9 bases from J, leaving 15 bases between. The CDR3 DNA reads TGTGCCAGCACTCCAAGCGGAGGTCCCCAGTACTTC. This encodes CASTPSGGPQYF.

There are a few counts of this clonotype. The chain carries TRBV5-1 and TRBJ2-1; 8 bases map to TRBD1. The CDR3 has 14 amino acids. V lost 4 bases to trimming and J lost 8 bases; unmatched junction nucleotides: 8. CDR1 is SGHRS, CDR2 YFSETQ, per germline. The CDR3 DNA follows: TGCGCCAGCAGCGGGGGACAGGCCGTCGATGAGCAGTTCTTC. Translation gives CASSGGQAVDEQFF.

The rearrangement links TRBV29-1 to TRBJ1-2; D remains ambiguous. The length of the CDR3 is 11 residues. Between the trimmed V and J ends, which lost 7 bases and 3 bases, there was a span of 9 bases. Germline CDR1 is SQVTM and CDR2 is ANQGSEA. The DNA of the CDR3 is TGCAGCGCTGGAGGAGACTATGGCTACACCTTC. This translates into CSAGGDYGYTF.

The chain combines TRBV18 with TRBJ1-4; a possible D gene is TRBD1 (5 bases). V lost 8 bases and J lost 0, with 16 bases in between. The germline CDR1 and CDR2 sequences are KGHSH and LQKENI. The CDR3 covers 16 residues. CDR3 region: CASAQTALATNEKLFF. Here the CDR3 DNA reads TGTGCCAGCGCCCAGACAGCCCTTGCAACTAATGAAAAACTGTTTTTT.

There are a few counts of this clonotype. J is TRBJ2-5 and V is TRBV5-1; a possible D gene is TRBD1 (6 bases). The CDR3 consists of 15 residues. Germline loops: CDR1 SGHRS, CDR2 YFSETQ. V was shortened by 4 bases and J by 5 bases, with 18 bases between the two germline ends. The CDR3 DNA reads TGCGCCAGCAGCACTTTACAGGGTACGGGGGAGACCCAGTACTTC. The encoded protein is CASSTLQGTGETQYF. Based on the CDR3 plus reference TRBV5-1 and TRBJ2-5, the full variable domain is KAGVTQTPRYLIKTRGQQVTLSCSPISGHRSVSWYQQTPGQGLQFLFEYFSETQRNKGNFPGRFSGRQFSNSRSEMNVSTLELGDSALYLCASSTLQGTGETQYFGPGTRLLVL.

The chain couples TRBV12-3 or TRBV12-4 to TRBJ2-3; tentatively, D is TRBD1 or TRBD2 (5 bases each). The length of the CDR3 is 15 residues. The V end was cut by 3 bases, the J end by 2 bases, with 12 bases between. CDR3 DNA: TGTGCCAGCAGTTTTGAGGGGCTCCTCACAGATACGCAGTATTTT. This encodes CASSFEGLLTDTQYF.

The V and J genes are TRBV2 and TRBJ1-5; 8 bases are shared with TRBD1. The CDR3 covers 15 residues. Looked up from germline, CDR1 is SNHLY and CDR2 is FYNNEI. V lost 7 bases to trimming and J lost 0 bases; unmatched junction nucleotides: 5. The CDR3 DNA reads TGTGCCAGCAAGATACAGGGGGTTAGCAATCAGCCCCAGCATTTT. Amino acid sequence: CASKIQGVSNQPQHF.

This clonotype was detected many times. The chain joins TRBV14 to TRBJ1-1; D might be TRBD1 (6 bases). The CDR3 runs 15 residues. Germline lookup yields CDR1 SGHDN and CDR2 FVKESK. The V gene lost 3 bases and the J gene lost 0 bases, with 11 bases spanning the gap. CDR3 loop: CASSQAGALNTEAFF. The CDR3 DNA follows: TGTGCCAGCAGCCAGGCAGGGGCCTTGAACACTGAAGCTTTCTTT. Variable domain in full (rest from reference TRBV14 and TRBJ1-1): EAGVTQFPSHSVIEKGQTVTLRCDPISGHDNLYWYRRVMGKEIKFLLHFVKESKQDESGMPNNRFLAERTGGTYSTLKVQPAELEDSGVYFCASSQAGALNTEAFFGQGTRLTVV.

This clonotype was detected only a few times. The V call is TRBV3-1, the J call TRBJ1-1; no reliable D call. Germline V lookup: CDR1 LGHDT, CDR2 YNNKEL (reference sequence). CDR3 size: 11 residues. Trimming took 4 bases from V and 8 from J, leaving 8 bases between them. As DNA, the CDR3 is TGTGCCAGCAGCCGCGCAAGGGAAGCTTTCTTT. Encoded protein: CASSRAREAFF.

In this sample, this clonotype turned up once. The V call is TRBV6-5, the J call TRBJ1-1, with D unclear. Trimming removed 7 bases from V and 3 bases from J, with 12 bases in between. Germline loops: CDR1 MNHEY, CDR2 SVGAGI. The CDR3 spans 13 residues. CDR3 bases: TGTGCCAGCACTACGGGAGGATACACTGAAGCTTTCTTT. It encodes CASTTGGYTEAFF.

The chain links TRBV7-2 to TRBJ2-3; the D gene is possibly TRBD1 (6 bases). CDR3 size: 13 residues. Looked up from germline, CDR1 is SGHTA and CDR2 is FQGNSA. V lost 5 bases to trimming and J lost 8 bases, with 14 bases between them. The CDR3 DNA reads as TGTGCCAGCAGCCCGACAGGCCGGGGTACGCAGTATTTT. This gives the protein CASSPTGRGTQYF.

This chain joins TRBV21-1 and TRBJ1-5; the table's D gene call, TRBD1, was not cross checked with the DNA. TRBV21-1 is given as a pseudogene. The CDR3 length is 15 residues. Here the CDR3 DNA reads TGTGCCAGCAGCAATAGGGGCAGCTACAATCAGCCCCAGCATTTT. Translation: CASSNRGSYNQPQHF.

This chain joins TRBV5-5 and TRBJ2-1; 8 nucleotides line up with TRBD2. The J segment lost 2 bases and the V segment lost 2 bases, leaving 3 bases of the junction unmatched. Germline V gene sequence: CDR1 SGHKS, CDR2 YYEKEE (reference sequence). The CDR3 contains 15 residues. The CDR3 DNA reads as TGTGCCAGCAGCTTAGCGGGGGTTCCCTACAATGAGCAGTTCTTC. Translating it yields CASSLAGVPYNEQFF.

This chain links TRBV20-1 with TRBJ2-6, with D uncertain. Germline V gene sequence: CDR1 DFQATT, CDR2 SNEGSKA (reference sequence). The germline V and J ends were trimmed by 6 bases and 2 bases, with 5 bases remaining between them. This CDR3 is built from 12 residues. In DNA form, the CDR3 reads TGCAGTGCCTCCCCTGGGGCCAACGTCCTGACTTTC. Residues: CSASPGANVLTF.

This chain connects TRBV6-1 to TRBJ2-3, with 10 bases that match TRBD2. V was clipped by 1 base and J by 1 base; unmatched bases: 2. Per the germline V gene, CDR1 is MNHNS and CDR2 is SASEGT. CDR3 length: 16 residues. The CDR3 nucleotides read TGTGCCAGCAGTGAAGAAGCGGGGGGGGGCACAGATACGCAGTATTTT. Translating it yields CASSEEAGGGTDTQYF.

There are a few counts of this clonotype. The rearrangement uses TRBV4-1 and TRBJ1-5, with unresolved D. The CDR3 consists of 16 residues. Germline V gene data show CDR1 as MGHRA and CDR2 as YSYEKL. Trimming removed 0 bases at V and 4 bases at J, with 13 bases between. The CDR3 coding sequence is TGCGCCAGCAGCCAAGATCGGCTCGGAGGAAATCAGCCCCAGCATTTT. It codes for CASSQDRLGGNQPQHF.